This T cell receptor beta chain was identified in a study of shared clonotypes between healthy human individuals. Study findings and constraints: Sample collection involved blood only; tissue repertoires are likely different. Shared across several donors were roughly 4.7% of the naive CD4 clonotypes.

V lost 5 bases and J lost 6; bases outside the gene matches: 12. Germline values: CDR1 SGHAT, CDR2 FQNNGV. There are 16 residues in the CDR3. CD45RO negativity and positive selection for CCR7 defined naive CD8 cells, a population that excluded terminally differentiated effector memory CD45RA+ cells. Deep-level assay runs were performed. It was across several immunoSEQ plates that each subset's genomic DNA was evenly split. The repertoire was sequenced with immunoSEQ multiplex PCR; TCRdb's copy has only in-frame clones and lacks some. Here the sample spans millions of clones, approximately 94% being singletons. Worth noting for this clone: Its antigen remains unidentified.

The specimen was naive CD8+ T cells sorted from blood. The receptor was isolated from a man aged 18 to 29 in good health. The chain employs TRBV11-2 and TRBJ1-2; 10 bases are shared with TRBD1. CDR3 sequence (DNA): TGTGCCAGCAGCCCCCCCGGGACAGGGGACTATAATGGCTACACCTTC. Translating gives CASSPPGTGDYNGYTF. Using reference TRBV11-2 and TRBJ1-2 for the parts outside the CDR3, the full variable domain is EAGVAQSPRYKIIEKRQSVAFWCNPISGHATLYWYQQILGQGPKLLIQFQNNGVVDDSQLPKDRFSAERLKGVDSTLKIQPAKLEDSAVYLCASSPPGTGDYNGYTFGSGTRLTVV.